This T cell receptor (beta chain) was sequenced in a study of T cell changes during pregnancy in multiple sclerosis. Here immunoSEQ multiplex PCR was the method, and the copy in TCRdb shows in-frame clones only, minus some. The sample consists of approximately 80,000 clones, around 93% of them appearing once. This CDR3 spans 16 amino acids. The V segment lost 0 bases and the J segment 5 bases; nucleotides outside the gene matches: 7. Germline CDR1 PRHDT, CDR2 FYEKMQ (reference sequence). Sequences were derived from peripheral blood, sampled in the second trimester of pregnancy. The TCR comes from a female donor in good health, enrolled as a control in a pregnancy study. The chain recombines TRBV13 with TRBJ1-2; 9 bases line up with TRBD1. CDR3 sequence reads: CASSLGLGDRVYGYTF. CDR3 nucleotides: TGTGCCAGCAGCTTAGGACTAGGGGACAGGGTGTATGGCTACACCTTC.